The rows below give T cell receptor beta chains drawn from one sample of a study of shared clonotypes between healthy human individuals. The assay was immunoSEQ multiplex PCR, and TCRdb's table has in-frame clones only and misses some. The top ten clones hold about 1.6% of a sample with about 2.1 million clones, 93% of them seen once. What was sequenced was naive CD8+ T cells from PBMCs. All receptors derive from a young man in good health. Some clones in this sample may be carry-over from other donors' samples. Both conserved end residues are part of each CDR3. The D gene is left open where the match is weak. Clone size is stated in some rows and not others, as once, few, many or a class when expanded.

TRBJ2-1 TRBV2 NA NA CARGQVRNEQFF TGTGCCCGGGGCCAGGTTAGAAATGAGCAGTTCTTC
TRBJ2-1 TRBV4-1 TRBD2 NA CASSPIVERDLYNEQFF TGCGCCAGCAGCCCAATCGTCGAGCGGGATCTCTACAATGAGCAGTTCTTC
TRBJ2-2 TRBV7-9 NA NA CASASVSGELFF TGTGCCAGCGCATCGGTCTCCGGGGAGCTGTTTTTT
TRBJ2-5 TRBV5-4 TRBD2 NA CASSLGTRGQETQYF TGTGCCAGCAGCTTGGGGACTAGAGGGCAAGAGACCCAGTACTTC
TRBJ2-3 TRBV15 TRBD2 NA CATSRGASGITDTQYF TGTGCCACCAGCAGAGGGGCTAGCGGGATAACAGATACGCAGTATTTT
TRBJ1-5 TRBV9 NA once CASSVSGNQPQHF TGTGCCAGCAGCGTCAGTGGCAATCAGCCCCAGCATTTT
TRBJ2-3 TRBV27 NA NA CASSHSYRTGEIDTQYF TGTGCCAGCAGCCACTCCTACCGGACGGGGGAAATCGATACGCAGTATTTT
TRBJ2-7 TRBV29-1 NA NA CSVRDGYEQYF TGCAGCGTCAGGGATGGCTACGAGCAGTACTTC
TRBJ1-5 TRBV18 NA NA CASSPPGYNQPQHF TGTGCCAGCTCACCCCCAGGGTATAATCAGCCCCAGCATTTT
TRBJ2-3 TRBV29-1 TRBD2 NA CSVPSGRTEDTQYF TGCAGCGTTCCTAGCGGGAGAACGGAAGATACGCAGTATTTT